The 5 T cell receptor beta chains given below trace back to one sample, sequenced in a study. MiXCR was run by TCRdb on the RT-PCR reads, yielding one entry per CDR3 protein. This sample carries almost 700,000 distinct CDR3 sequences, 13% to 15% of them seen once, and the ten largest clones take 3.6%. The sequenced material came from memory CD4+ T cells from blood. The receptor set was obtained from a female donor in good health, serving as a healthy control.

The gene calls are TRBV7-2 and TRBJ2-7; the match to TRBD2 covers 8 bases. CDR3 length: 15 residues. The V and J ends lost 5 bases and 7 bases, in that order; junction bases with no gene match: 13. Per the germline V gene, CDR1 is SGHTA and CDR2 is FQGNSA. In DNA form, the CDR3 reads TGTGCCAGCAGCCCCCGCGGTGCGGGAGGTAGTGAGCAGTACTTC. It specifies CASSPRGAGGSEQYF.

This clonotype was observed a handful of times. V and J are TRBV11-2 and TRBJ2-7; TRBD2 matches at 13 bases. Germline V lookup: CDR1 SGHAT, CDR2 FQNNGV. This CDR3 comprises 16 residues. Trimming at V came to 5 bases and at J to 4 bases, leaving 8 bases not matched to a gene. The DNA for the CDR3 is TGTGCCAGCAGCCTCGGACTAGCGGGAGACCCGTACGAGCAGTACTTC. Translation gives CASSLGLAGDPYEQYF. The variable domain in full, with the rest retrieved from reference TRBV11-2 and TRBJ2-7, is EAGVAQSPRYKIIEKRQSVAFWCNPISGHATLYWYQQILGQGPKLLIQFQNNGVVDDSQLPKDRFSAERLKGVDSTLKIQPAKLEDSAVYLCASSLGLAGDPYEQYFGPGTRLTVT.

In its sample, this clonotype was seen a few times. The chain links TRBV7-2 to TRBJ2-3; the D gene is possibly TRBD2 (6 bases). Per the germline V gene, CDR1 is SGHTA and CDR2 is FQGNSA. This CDR3 has 15 amino acids. The V and J ends lost 3 bases and 4 bases respectively, with 14 bases between them. CDR3 amino acids: CASSLGGILPDTQYF. CDR3 coding DNA: TGTGCCAGCAGCTTGGGCGGGATCCTTCCAGATACGCAGTATTTT. Combining the CDR3 with reference TRBV7-2 and TRBJ2-3 gives the whole variable domain GAGVSQSPSNKVTEKGKDVELRCDPISGHTALYWYRQSLGQGLEFLIYFQGNSAPDKSGLPSDRFSAERTGGSVSTLTIQRTQQEDSAVYLCASSLGGILPDTQYFGPGTRLTVL.

This sequence joins TRBV18 and TRBJ2-6; 8 nucleotides match TRBD1. V lost 2 bases and J lost 0; bases outside the gene matches: 3. CDR1 is KGHSH and CDR2 is LQKENI in the germline V gene. This CDR3 has 17 amino acids. The CDR3 loop is CASSPSGGFSGANVLTF. The DNA of the CDR3 is TGTGCCAGCTCACCATCAGGGGGCTTCTCTGGGGCCAACGTCCTGACTTTC.

V and J are TRBV3-1 and TRBJ2-7; D is unresolved. Germline V gene sequence: CDR1 LGHDT, CDR2 YNNKEL (reference sequence). The CDR3 is 12 amino acids. Deletions cut 1 base from V and 8 bases from J, with 9 bases between. DNA for the CDR3: TGTGCCAGCAGCCAAGGGAATGACCAGCAGTACTTC. Its translation: CASSQGNDQQYF.